This T cell receptor beta chain is drawn from a study of OX40 agonist ivuxolimab in advanced cancers. Across the study: Age averaged around 60 years (range about 23 to 85), and 82.7% were male. Study-wide findings and caveats: CD8+ T cells showed, on average, more clonal expansion than CD4+ cells.

The germline gives CDR1 SGHNT, CDR2 YYREEE (reference sequence). J was trimmed by 0 bases and V by 2 bases; bases with no gene match: 4. The CDR3 is 15 amino acids. Clones were read by immunoSEQ multiplex PCR, and TCRdb kept only the in-frame ones, dropping some. Here the sample spans roughly 17,000 clones, roughly 72% being singletons. Regarding this clone: Antigen unknown.

The TCR originated in an adult with an advanced solid tumor such as melanoma, head and neck, liver or kidney cancer. The sample here was CD4+ or CD8+ T cells sorted from blood, taken in a trial of the OX40 agonist ivuxolimab. The chain joins TRBV5-4 to TRBJ2-7, with 8 nucleotides matching TRBD2. The CDR3 loop is CASSFRAGASYEQYF. The CDR3 nucleotides read TGTGCCAGCAGCTTCCGAGCGGGAGCCTCCTACGAGCAGTACTTC.